A single T cell receptor beta chain is shown here with its context. Its antigen is not identified. This CDR3 has 11 amino acids. V was pared by 10 bases and J by 1 base, with 4 bases between. Germline CDR1 SNHLY, CDR2 FYNNEI. This record belongs to a study of T cell responses to AZD1222 COVID-19 vaccine. Assay: immunoSEQ multiplex PCR; the TCRdb copy retains only in-frame clones and omits some. The data hold over 35,000 clones, with over 75% observed a single time. Regarding the study as a whole: Repertoire sampling occurred only after the peak T cell response. Increased Spike-specific TCR breadth and depth were observed after two AZD1222 doses.

This receptor was obtained from an adult who received the MenACWY meningococcal vaccine as a control. The V gene is TRBV2, the J gene TRBJ2-2; no clear D. Here the sequenced sample was peripheral blood, taken 28 days after the second dose of the MenACWY control vaccine. CDR3 coding DNA: TGTGCCACCCAGAACACCGGGGAGCTGTTTTTT. Its translation is CATQNTGELFF.